This T cell receptor beta chain stems from a study of blood T cell repertoires in COVID-19. Study-level background: The cDNA or gDNA used as material had been derived from T cells, B-cell-depleted T cells, or PBMCs.

TCRdb's table, derived via immunoSEQ multiplex PCR, lists solely in-frame clones and lacks some. The table lists roughly 240,000 clones, 87% of them singletons. Deletions cut 2 bases from V and 6 bases from J, with 5 bases between. The CDR3 spans 12 residues. The specimen sequenced was PBMCs or T cells enriched from blood (not recorded which). J is TRBJ1-5 and V is TRBV12-3 or TRBV12-4; the D gene is possibly TRBD1 (5 bases). The clonotype was recovered from a woman between 25 and 40 years old with acute COVID-19. The CDR3 loop is CASSLRGQPQHF. The CDR3 DNA is TGTGCCAGCAGTTTAAGGGGTCAGCCCCAGCATTTT.